One sample yielded the 32 T cell receptor beta chains listed below, sequenced in a study of cytotoxic CD8 clonotypes in ibrutinib-treated CLL. Sequencing was performed with immunoSEQ multiplex PCR; in TCRdb, only in-frame clones are kept and a portion is missing. This table holds roughly 150,000 clones, approximately 80% found once. Sequenced material: PBMCs, taken after 24 months of ibrutinib treatment. Receptor source: a human donor with chronic lymphocytic leukemia.

The V and J genes are TRBV7-9 and TRBJ2-2; 9 nucleotides agree with TRBD1. The V gene end was trimmed by 4 bases and the J gene end by 0 bases; junction bases not matched to a gene: 3. The CDR3 has 16 residues. Germline values: CDR1 SEHNR, CDR2 FQNEAQ (reference sequence). The CDR3 sequence is CASSWTGVANTGELFF. DNA of the CDR3: TGTGCCAGCAGCTGGACAGGGGTGGCGAACACCGGGGAGCTGTTTTTT.

The chain carries TRBV6-6 and TRBJ1-2, with 9 bases fitting TRBD1. Germline V gene lookup returns CDR1 MNHNY and CDR2 SVGAGI (reference sequence). The trim removed 0 bases at V and 7 bases at J, leaving 3 bases unmatched. This CDR3 region has 14 residues. Written as DNA, the CDR3 is TGTGCCAGCAGTTACTCGGGACAGGGTGGTGGCTACACCTTC. It specifies CASSYSGQGGGYTF.

The J gene is TRBJ1-2, the V gene TRBV19; perhaps TRBD1 as D (6 bases). V shed 5 bases and J shed 8 bases, with 15 bases lying between them. This CDR3 is built from 13 residues. Germline CDR1 LNHDA, CDR2 SQIVND (reference sequence). This CDR3 reads CASSWGTPRGYTF. For the CDR3, the DNA is TGTGCCAGTAGTTGGGGGACACCCCGAGGCTACACCTTC. Supplemented by reference TRBV19 and TRBJ1-2, the full variable domain reads DGGITQSPKYLFRKEGQNVTLSCEQNLNHDAMYWYRQDPGQGLRLIYYSQIVNDFQKGDIAEGYSVSREKKESFPLTVTSAQKNPTAFYLCASSWGTPRGYTFGSGTRLTVV.

This sequence joins TRBV19 and TRBJ2-1, with 9 bases identical to TRBD2. In germline, CDR1 is LNHDA, CDR2 SQIVND (reference sequence). The CDR3 sequence is 18 residues long. The V and J ends lost 1 base and 3 bases, in that order; junction bases with no gene match: 10. The CDR3 nucleotides are TGTGCCAGTAGTATAGGTCTTCGGGGCGGGAGGGACTACAATGAGCAGTTCTTC. Translated: CASSIGLRGGRDYNEQFF.

CDR3 residues: CASSSVGTLGPEAFF. CDR3 nucleotides: TGCGCCAGCAGCTCAGTCGGGACTCTTGGACCTGAAGCTTTCTTT. The chain recombines TRBV5-1 with TRBJ1-1, with TRBD1 as a possible D gene (5 bases). With 3 bases removed from V and 6 bases from J, the gap between germline ends came to 18 bases. CDR1 and CDR2 (germline): SGHRS, YFSETQ. CDR3 length: 15 amino acids.

V and J are TRBV7-2 and TRBJ2-5; D remains unclear. Germline V gives CDR1 SGHTA, CDR2 FQGNSA. The CDR3 has 12 residues. Trimming shortened V by 5 bases and J by 7 bases, and 11 bases separated the two germline ends. The CDR3 loop reads CASSPRLPTQYF. As DNA, the CDR3 is TGTGCCAGCAGCCCCCGGCTGCCGACCCAGTACTTC. The variable domain in full, completed from reference TRBV7-2 and TRBJ2-5, reads GAGVSQSPSNKVTEKGKDVELRCDPISGHTALYWYRQSLGQGLEFLIYFQGNSAPDKSGLPSDRFSAERTGGSVSTLTIQRTQQEDSAVYLCASSPRLPTQYFGPGTRLLVL.

In its sample, this clone was seen a few times. The chain couples TRBV11-2 to TRBJ1-5; D unresolved. Germline loops: CDR1 SGHAT, CDR2 FQNNGV. Trimming cost V 3 bases and J 2 bases, with 5 bases left between them. CDR3 length: 13 residues. The CDR3 loop is CASSFQGNQPQHF. In DNA form, the CDR3 reads TGTGCCAGCAGCTTTCAGGGCAATCAGCCCCAGCATTTT.

This chain links TRBV4-3 with TRBJ1-1; D not certain. CDR3 length equals 15 residues. From germline, CDR1 is LGHNA and CDR2 YSLEER. Trimming removed 4 bases at V and 4 bases at J, with 16 bases between. The CDR3 region has the DNA TGCGCCAGCAGCCCAAGCCACTGGGTGAGCACTGAAGCTTTCTTT. It is translated as CASSPSHWVSTEAFF.

The V and J genes are TRBV11-3 and TRBJ2-1; D gene uncertain. Trimming left V 1 base short and J 2 bases short, with 12 bases between. The CDR3 contains 16 residues. Germline CDR1 reads SGHNT; CDR2 reads YENEEA. The CDR3 DNA is TGTGCCAGCAGCTTAGGTGGAAGTGGGACCTACAATGAGCAGTTCTTC. Translated: CASSLGGSGTYNEQFF.

This clone was seen repeatedly, ten times or more. The genes are TRBV19 and TRBJ2-5; TRBD2 agrees at 9 bases. Germline V gene data show CDR1 as LNHDA and CDR2 as SQIVND (reference sequence). Unmatched junction bases numbered 4, after V lost 6 bases and J lost 5 bases. The CDR3 is made up of 13 amino acids. The CDR3 spells CASRGLAGETQYF. The DNA of the CDR3 is TGTGCCAGTAGGGGGCTAGCGGGGGAGACCCAGTACTTC.

The J gene is TRBJ2-7, the V gene TRBV6-5; D tentatively reads TRBD1 or TRBD2 (5 bases each). Trimming shortened V by 6 bases and J by 3 bases, and 15 bases separated the two germline ends. CDR1 is MNHEY, CDR2 SVGAGI, per germline. The CDR3 consists of 14 residues. CDR3 residues: CASRARGNRYEQYF. The CDR3 coding sequence is TGTGCCAGCAGAGCCCGGGGCAACCGCTACGAGCAGTACTTC.

The CDR3 region is CASSIGGIQETQYF. For the CDR3, the DNA is TGTGCCAGTAGTATTGGGGGAATTCAAGAGACCCAGTACTTC. The chain carries TRBV19 and TRBJ2-5, with D perhaps being TRBD1 or TRBD2 (5 bases each). V was trimmed by 3 bases and J by 2 bases, leaving 10 bases between them. This CDR3 has 14 amino acids. Germline V gene sequence: CDR1 LNHDA, CDR2 SQIVND (reference sequence).

The count of this clone is one. The gene calls are TRBV11-3 and TRBJ2-3, with D unclear. From germline, CDR1 is SGHNT and CDR2 YENEEA. This CDR3 is built from 13 residues. V was shortened by 8 bases and J by 0 bases, with 9 bases between the two germline ends. CDR3 DNA sequence: TGTGCCAGCGCCAGTGCTAGCACAGATACGCAGTATTTT. Its translation: CASASASTDTQYF.

The genes are TRBV27 and TRBJ2-7, with D possibly called TRBD1 or TRBD2 (6 bases each). Germline V gene sequence: CDR1 MNHEY, CDR2 SMNVEV (reference sequence). The CDR3 consists of 19 residues. Trimming pared 10 bases from V and 6 bases from J, leaving 37 bases between. For the CDR3, the DNA is TGTGCCACCAAAGGTTCCCGAACCGGGGGCAATTACTTATTAGGCGAGCAGTACTTC. This encodes CATKGSRTGGNYLLGEQYF.

The J gene is TRBJ2-7, the V gene TRBV5-1; 7 nucleotides match TRBD2. Germline V gene data show CDR1 as SGHRS and CDR2 as YFSETQ. Trimming at V came to 4 bases and at J to 4 bases, leaving 8 bases not matched to a gene. This CDR3 spans 14 amino acids. CDR3 residues: CASSPGGLSYEQYF. The CDR3 coding sequence is TGCGCCAGCAGCCCGGGGGGTCTATCATACGAGCAGTACTTC.

The V call is TRBV6-6, the J call TRBJ2-3; D might be TRBD1 (6 bases). V was shortened by 7 bases and J by 2 bases, with 10 bases between the two germline ends. Looked up from germline, CDR1 is MNHNY and CDR2 is SVGAGI (reference sequence). The CDR3 contains 13 residues. CDR3 sequence: CASMDSNTDTQYF. CDR3 sequence (DNA): TGTGCCAGCATGGACAGCAACACAGATACGCAGTATTTT.

This clone was found many times. This CDR3 reads CASSRQGSTGELFF. CDR3 DNA: TGTGCCAGTAGCCGACAGGGGAGCACCGGGGAGCTGTTTTTT. The V gene is TRBV19, the J gene TRBJ2-2; 8 positions agree with TRBD1. V trimming: 6 bases; J trimming: 4 bases; junction bases outside the gene matches: 4. Germline-derived CDR1 and CDR2 are LNHDA and SQIVND (reference sequence). This CDR3 spans 14 amino acids.

This clone has more than one count but fewer than ten. The V gene is TRBV5-1, the J gene TRBJ2-5; TRBD2 might be the D (5 bases). V was cut by 0 bases and J by 0 bases, with 18 bases left in between. This CDR3 has 18 residues. The germline gives CDR1 SGHRS, CDR2 YFSETQ. CDR3 loop: CASSLEGSGSGYQETQYF. CDR3 coding DNA: TGCGCCAGCAGCTTGGAAGGGTCGGGGTCCGGGTACCAAGAGACCCAGTACTTC.

V usage is TRBV5-5 and J usage is TRBJ1-5; 8 positions match TRBD1. Germline V CDR1 and CDR2: SGHKS, YYEKEE (reference sequence). This CDR3 comprises 15 residues. V gave up 4 bases and J gave up 2 bases; unmatched junction bases: 5. The CDR3 protein is CASSQGQGRNQPQHF. CDR3 sequence (DNA): TGTGCCAGCAGCCAAGGACAGGGCCGCAATCAGCCCCAGCATTTT.

The chain has TRBV25-1 and TRBJ1-6; weak D call: TRBD1 (6 bases). Germline CDR1 MGHDK, CDR2 SYGVNS. V shed 0 bases and J shed 8 bases, with 17 bases lying between them. This CDR3 has 17 residues. CDR3 coding DNA: TGTGCCAGCAGTGAATATTTTTGGCAGGGGTTGGATTCACCCCTCCACTTT. Translation: CASSEYFWQGLDSPLHF. The full variable domain, in which reference TRBV25-1 and TRBJ1-6 provide the parts outside the CDR3, is EADIYQTPRYLVIGTGKKITLECSQTMGHDKMYWYQQDPGMELHLIHYSYGVNSTEKGDLSSESTVSRIRTEHFPLTLESARPSHTSQYLCASSEYFWQGLDSPLHFGNGTRLTVT.

The table lists this clone with many counts. The CDR3 loop reads CASSSGADSRPTEAFF. The CDR3 region has the DNA TGTGCCAGCAGCTCGGGGGCAGACAGCCGACCTACTGAAGCTTTCTTT. The chain is built from TRBV28 and TRBJ1-1; TRBD1 might be the D (6 bases). From germline, CDR1 is MDHEN and CDR2 SYDVKM. V shed 6 bases and J shed 5 bases, with 22 bases lying between them. The CDR3 spans 16 residues. The whole variable domain, remainder taken from reference TRBV28 and TRBJ1-1, is DVKVTQSSRYLVKRTGEKVFLECVQDMDHENMFWYRQDPGLGLRLIYFSYDVKMKEKGDIPEGYSVSREKKERFSLILESASTNQTSMYLCASSSGADSRPTEAFFGQGTRLTVV.

This clone came up a few times. The J gene is TRBJ2-1, the V gene TRBV7-9; D perhaps matches TRBD2 (5 bases). Per the germline V gene, CDR1 is SEHNR and CDR2 is FQNEAQ (reference sequence). There are 15 residues in the CDR3. V shed 8 bases and J shed 0 bases, with 14 bases lying between them. CDR3 in amino acids: CASVRAASSYNEQFF. The CDR3 DNA reads TGTGCCAGCGTGAGGGCCGCCAGCTCCTACAATGAGCAGTTCTTC.

In regard to this clone: Its ends do not fully match the called genes, so a read error is possible. The rearrangement uses TRBV7-7 and TRBJ2-5; 7 bases are a match to TRBD1. The CDR3 loop spans 15 amino acids. The germline V gene encodes CDR1 SSHAT and CDR2 FNYEAQ (reference sequence). The CDR3 DNA reads TGTGCTAGCAGCTTAGGGGGACAGCTCCAAGAGACCCAGTACTTC. Protein product: CASSLGGQLQETQYF.

This chain links TRBV19 with TRBJ1-5; D remains ambiguous. V gave up 4 bases and J gave up 2 bases, with 9 bases separating them. Germline CDR1 LNHDA, CDR2 SQIVND (reference sequence). The CDR3 contains 14 residues. CDR3 DNA: TGTGCCAGTAGTACCCTTGGGGGCAATCAGCCCCAGCATTTT. Translation: CASSTLGGNQPQHF.

CDR3 bases: TGCGCCAGCAGCCAAGAGATCCTACTGGGGGGACGGACTGAAGCTTTCTTT. It codes for CASSQEILLGGRTEAFF. The gene calls are TRBV4-3 and TRBJ1-1, with D possibly being TRBD1 (5 bases). The CDR3 totals 17 residues. V was trimmed by 0 bases and J by 5 bases, leaving 19 bases between them. The germline V gene has CDR1 LGHNA and CDR2 YSLEER.

The gene calls are TRBV2 and TRBJ1-1, with a weak D call TRBD1 (6 bases). The CDR3 is 16 amino acids. V lost 6 bases and J 4 bases, leaving 21 bases between the germline ends. CDR1 is SNHLY, CDR2 FYNNEI, per germline. This CDR3 is CASRAQGGVMGTEAFF. CDR3 DNA sequence: TGTGCCAGCAGGGCTCAAGGGGGGGTGATGGGCACTGAAGCTTTCTTT.

The chain has TRBV19 and TRBJ1-2; D is ambiguous. The CDR3 runs 12 residues. V was shortened by 3 bases and J by 8 bases, with 10 bases between the two germline ends. Germline V gene data show CDR1 as LNHDA and CDR2 as SQIVND (reference sequence). DNA for the CDR3: TGTGCCAGTAGTATTAGAGGGATCGGCTACACCTTC. It specifies CASSIRGIGYTF.

This clone was seen more than once but under ten times. The chain recombines TRBV28 with TRBJ1-1, with D possibly matching TRBD1 (6 bases). The CDR3 loop spans 13 amino acids. Germline CDR1 reads MDHEN; CDR2 reads SYDVKM. Trimming removed 2 bases from V and 3 bases from J, with 7 bases in between. As DNA, the CDR3 is TGTGCCAGCAGTTTACACAGGGACACTGAAGCTTTCTTT. Its translation is CASSLHRDTEAFF.

The sample holds a few counts of this clone. This rearrangement joins TRBV28 to TRBJ1-2, with no clear D. Per the germline V gene, CDR1 is MDHEN and CDR2 is SYDVKM. The V and J ends lost 7 bases and 3 bases respectively, with 9 bases between them. This CDR3 is 12 amino acids long. The CDR3 loop reads CASIEGDYGYTF. The CDR3, as DNA: TGTGCCAGCATTGAAGGAGACTATGGCTACACCTTC.

The genes are TRBV7-2 and TRBJ1-2, with TRBD1 identical over 7 bases. This CDR3 has 14 amino acids. V was clipped by 5 bases and J by 7 bases; unmatched bases: 10. The germline V gene has CDR1 SGHTA and CDR2 FQGNSA. This CDR3 reads CASSIPTGDGGYTF. The CDR3 DNA reads as TGTGCCAGCAGCATCCCAACAGGGGATGGTGGCTACACCTTC.

The rearrangement uses TRBV7-3 and TRBJ2-7, with 7 bases matching TRBD1. With V trimmed by 3 bases and J by 3 bases, 5 bases remained unmatched. This CDR3 spans 14 amino acids. Germline CDR1 is SGHTA and CDR2 is FQGTGA. CDR3: CASSFRQGDYEQYF. Here the CDR3 DNA reads TGTGCCAGCAGCTTCCGACAGGGAGACTACGAGCAGTACTTC.

Only one count was recorded for this clone. The genes are TRBV9 and TRBJ2-7; D possibly corresponds to TRBD2 (6 bases). Looked up from germline, CDR1 is SGDLS and CDR2 is YYNGEE. CDR3 length: 15 amino acids. Trimming shortened V by 3 bases and J by 4 bases, and 17 bases separated the two germline ends. The CDR3 region is CASSAGPGGIYEQYF. The CDR3 nucleotides are TGTGCCAGCAGCGCCGGACCCGGGGGAATATACGAGCAGTACTTC.